This passage covers 7 T cell receptor beta chains from one sample sequenced in a study of blood T cells in healthy people across ages (dated by TCRdb to about 2015). Libraries were constructed by 5' RACE. A second PCR of roughly 7 to 11 cycles was performed with a sample-barcoded 5' primer and a J-beta primer mix. The public reads were reprocessed in TCRdb via fastp at Q25 and MiXCR, keeping in-frame beta chains. All rows with the same CDR3 protein become a single entry with the most common DNA and genes. This sample is represented by approximately 1,700,000 distinct CDR3 sequences; about 39% of them were singletons. The top ten constitute 20% to 25% of the sample. The sequencing input was blood. These receptors all come from a human donor in good health.

This clonotype was seen a handful of times. The chain uses TRBV12-3 or TRBV12-4 and TRBJ2-3, with D perhaps given as TRBD1 or TRBD2 (5 bases each). This CDR3 comprises 13 residues. The V and J ends lost 3 bases and 14 bases respectively, with 18 bases between them. The CDR3 here is CASSLWGSSWSYF. The CDR3 DNA reads TGTGCCAGCAGTTTGTGGGGGAGTAGCTGGTCGTATTTT.

The table lists this clonotype with a few counts. The V and J genes are TRBV28 and TRBJ2-1, with 7 bases that match TRBD1. Germline CDR1 is MDHEN and CDR2 is SYDVKM. The CDR3 consists of 16 residues. V dropped 4 bases and J dropped 0; count of bases not matched to a gene: 6. The CDR3 nucleotides read TGTGCCAGCAGTTCCTATCGACAGGGCTCCTACAATGAGCAGTTCTTC. Translating it yields CASSSYRQGSYNEQFF.

V is TRBV29-1 and J is TRBJ2-5, with unresolved D. The germline V gene encodes CDR1 SQVTM and CDR2 ANQGSEA. The CDR3 is 14 residues long. Trimming pared 4 bases from V and 11 bases from J, leaving 23 bases between. The CDR3 DNA reads TGCAGCGTTGGGCGCAGGATGATTCCCTCGGAGCAGTACTTC. It translates to CSVGRRMIPSEQYF.

This clonotype was seen only a few times. The chain recombines TRBV29-1 with TRBJ1-4, with D perhaps TRBD1 (6 bases). V was pared by 5 bases and J by 4 bases, with 14 bases between. Germline-derived CDR1 and CDR2 are SQVTM and ANQGSEA. The CDR3 contains 14 residues. The CDR3 DNA follows: TGCAGCGTTCCCCTTGGGGGCCTTAATGAAAAACTGTTTTTT. This encodes CSVPLGGLNEKLFF.

Details on this clonotype: Compared with germline, one end of the junction differs, possibly owing to a read error. This chain joins TRBV6-5 and TRBJ1-5; D uncertain. CDR3 length: 14 amino acids. CDR1 and CDR2 (germline): MNHEY, SVGAGI. CDR3 sequence reads: CANSSDMLGQPQHF. The CDR3 bases are TGTGCCAACAGTTCCGACATGTTGGGACAGCCCCAGCATTTT.

The CDR3 DNA sequence: TGCGCCAGCAGCCTTCGGACAGGGGTTGACTATGGCTACACCTTC. This gives the protein CASSLRTGVDYGYTF. V usage is TRBV5-1 and J usage is TRBJ1-2, with TRBD1 matching over 9 bases. CDR1 and CDR2 (germline): SGHRS, YFSETQ. CDR3 size: 15 residues. V shed 4 bases, J shed 3 bases, and the junction held 7 bases outside the gene matches.

The genes are TRBV7-2 and TRBJ2-4; D may match TRBD1 or TRBD2 (6 bases each). The DNA end is more similar to TRBJ2-7, so the J call may be wrong. Per the germline V gene, CDR1 is SGHTA and CDR2 is FQGNSA. The CDR3 totals 16 residues. CDR3 sequence: CASSLEGGHPSYEQYF. The CDR3 DNA follows: TGTGCCAGCAGCTTAGAGGGGGGACACCCCTCCTACGAGCAGTACTTC.